The rows below give T cell receptor beta chains drawn from one sample of a study of shared clonotypes between healthy human individuals. Method: immunoSEQ multiplex PCR; TCRdb's copy keeps in-frame clones and lacks some. The table shows about 2 million clones, with about 95% occurring only once. The specimen sequenced was naive CD8+ T cells sorted from blood. These receptors were obtained from a man between 18 and 29 years old in good health. Both conserved end residues are part of each CDR3. D genes are given only for firm matches. Rows give clone size only sometimes, using once, few, many, or a class for an expanded clone.

NA	NA	TRBJ1-5	TRBV18	TGTGCCAGCTCACCTTCGGGGACCAATCAGCCCCAGCATTTT	CASSPSGTNQPQHF
once	NA	TRBJ2-7	TRBV7-9	TGTGCCAGCAGCTTAGCCTCGAGTGAGCAGTACTTC	CASSLASSEQYF
NA	NA	TRBJ2-7	TRBV7-8	TGTGCCAGCAGCTTAACCGGCGACGAGCAGTACTTC	CASSLTGDEQYF
NA	NA	TRBJ2-7	TRBV7-9	TGTGCCAGCAACCCCTTCTCCTCCTACGAGCAGTACTTC	CASNPFSSYEQYF
NA	NA	TRBJ1-5	TRBV6-1	TGTGCCGAGGGGGTCAATCAGCCCCAGCATTTT	CAEGVNQPQHF
once	NA	TRBJ1-2	TRBV4-1	TGCGCCAGCAGCCAAGATATCGCCCCACGAGGCTACACCTTC	CASSQDIAPRGYTF
NA	NA	TRBJ2-7	TRBV7-9	TGTGCCAGCAGCCCCAGGGCGAGCTCCTACGAGCAGTACTTC	CASSPRASSYEQYF
NA	NA	TRBJ2-7	TRBV28	TGTGCCAGCAGCCACGGGGGATCCTACGAGCAGTACTTC	CASSHGGSYEQYF
once	NA	TRBJ2-7	TRBV13	TGTGCCAGCAGCCCCCGGGACCATTACGAGCAGTACTTC	CASSPRDHYEQYF
once	TRBD1	TRBJ1-2	TRBV28	TGTGCCAGCAGTTTCACAGGGGACTATGGCTACACCTTC	CASSFTGDYGYTF
NA	TRBD1	TRBJ2-7	TRBV27	TGTGCCAGCAGTTTACAGGGACAGGGTTTAGCCGAGCAGTACTTC	CASSLQGQGLAEQYF
NA	NA	TRBJ2-7	TRBV27	TGTGCCAGCAGTTCATTCGGAGGCGGCTACGAGCAGTACTTC	CASSSFGGGYEQYF
NA	NA	TRBJ2-5	TRBV7-9	TGTGCCAGCAGCTTGGATCAGGAGACCCAGTACTTC	CASSLDQETQYF